This is a list of T cell receptor beta chains from one sample in a study of T cell repertoires in cytomegalovirus infection. One entry per CDR3 protein results from TCRdb running MiXCR on the reads. The sample carries some 130,000 distinct CDR3 sequences, 20% to 30% recorded once. Antigens for these TCRs are unknown. Sequencing used PBMCs, sequenced either directly or after in vitro stimulation (not recorded which). The origin of the receptors is a human donor in good health (CMV status not recorded). Some clones in this sample may be carry-over from other donors' samples. Each CDR3 is given with its conserved first and last residue. A D gene is named only where the DNA matches it firmly. Only part of the rows carry a size: once, few, many, or a class if the clone is expanded.

clone_size d_call j_call v_call cdr3_aa cdr3_nt
- TRBD2 TRBJ2-3 TRBV9 CASSVEREFPDTQYF TGTGCCAGCAGCGTCGAGCGGGAGTTTCCAGATACGCAGTATTTT
many TRBD1 TRBJ2-7 TRBV6-6 CASSQGQGSYEQYF TGTGCCAGCAGTCAGGGACAGGGGTCCTACGAGCAGTACTTC
few TRBD2 TRBJ2-5 TRBV29-1 CSVTGLAGRETQYF TGCAGCGTGACGGGACTAGCGGGACGAGAGACCCAGTACTTC
- TRBD1 TRBJ2-2 TRBV12-3/TRBV12-4 CASSRDRGFRELFF TGTGCCAGCAGCCGGGACAGGGGGTTTCGGGAGCTGTTTTTT
- - TRBJ2-1 TRBV29-1 CSVDSPSEQFF TGCAGCGTTGATAGCCCAAGTGAGCAGTTCTTC
many TRBD2 TRBJ2-1 TRBV7-8 CASTPRAGASYNEQFF TGTGCCAGCACCCCTAGGGCGGGAGCTTCCTACAATGAGCAGTTCTTC
- - TRBJ1-5 TRBV27 CASSLGQTNQPQHF TGTGCCAGCAGTTTAGGGCAGACCAATCAGCCCCAGCATTTT
many - TRBJ2-5 TRBV7-2 CASSAHRDFGKETQYF TGTGCCAGCAGCGCCCACCGGGACTTTGGGAAAGAGACCCAGTACTTC
few - TRBJ2-5 TRBV20-1 CSAERVDGGETQYF TGCAGTGCTGAGAGGGTGGACGGTGGGGAGACCCAGTACTTC
few - TRBJ1-2 TRBV13 CASSARVGRQSNYGYTF TGTGCCAGCAGCGCGCGGGTTGGGCGACAGTCTAACTATGGCTACACCTTC
- - TRBJ2-1 TRBV29-1 CSVERDGSYNEQFF TGCAGCGTTGAGAGGGACGGGTCCTACAATGAGCAGTTCTTC
- - TRBJ1-2 TRBV19 CASSKPDWNDGYTF TGTGCCAGTAGTAAGCCAGACTGGAACGATGGCTACACCTTC
- - TRBJ1-6 TRBV6-5 CASSYSDGGGSPLHF TGTGCCAGCAGTTACTCCGACGGGGGCGGGTCACCCCTCCACTTT
many - TRBJ2-3 TRBV7-3 CASSSRLADTQYF TGTGCCAGCAGCTCACGGCTGGCAGATACGCAGTATTTT
many TRBD2 TRBJ2-1 TRBV28 CASSLDVGGIGIEQFF TGTGCCAGCAGTTTAGACGTGGGAGGGATAGGGATTGAGCAGTTCTTC
few TRBD1 TRBJ1-5 TRBV28 CASSTDRVVNQPQHF TGTGCCAGCAGTACCGACAGGGTCGTCAATCAGCCCCAGCATTTT
- - TRBJ2-3 TRBV7-2 CASSLLAPDTQYF TGTGCCAGCAGCTTACTAGCACCAGATACGCAGTATTTT
- - TRBJ1-1 TRBV2 CASSLGEAFF TGTGCCAGCAGTTTAGGGGAAGCTTTCTTT
few - TRBJ1-2 TRBV29-1 CSVVLGIHGYTF TGCAGCGTTGTTCTGGGGATACATGGCTACACCTTC
- - TRBJ2-1 TRBV19 CASSIPGSNEQFF TGTGCCAGTAGTATCCCTGGGTCCAATGAGCAGTTCTTC
few - TRBJ2-1 TRBV19 CASSIDGGSSSYNEQFF TGTGCCAGTAGTATAGATGGTGGATCGAGCTCCTACAATGAGCAGTTCTTC
many - TRBJ2-1 TRBV7-2 CASSEAPREQFF TGTGCCAGCAGCGAAGCACCCCGGGAACAGTTCTTC
few TRBD2 TRBJ2-3 TRBV4-2 CASSQDLAGGTDTQYF TGTGCCAGCAGCCAAGATCTAGCGGGAGGCACAGATACGCAGTATTTT
- - TRBJ1-2 TRBV7-9 CASSLDQDNLEGYTF TGTGCCAGCAGCTTAGATCAGGATAACTTAGAGGGCTACACCTTC
many - TRBJ2-7 TRBV7-2 CASSPDTFVYEQYF TGTGCCAGCAGCCCAGACACTTTCGTCTACGAGCAGTACTTC
few - TRBJ2-1 TRBV7-2 CASSLGVGRFF TGTGCCAGCAGCTTAGGGGTAGGTAGGTTCTTC
many TRBD2 TRBJ2-7 TRBV7-2 CASSSLAGGADEQYF TGTGCCAGCAGCTCCTTAGCGGGAGGTGCGGACGAGCAGTACTTC
few - TRBJ2-3 TRBV9 CASSGGTLPLVFGTDTQYF TGTGCCAGCAGCGGGGGGACACTACCCTTAGTGTTTGGCACAGATACGCAGTATTTT
few TRBD2 TRBJ2-2 TRBV7-6 CASSPPSGRATGELFF TGTGCCAGCAGCCCGCCTAGCGGGAGGGCCACCGGGGAGCTGTTTTTT
- TRBD2 TRBJ2-7 TRBV5-4 CASSSAGVSYEQYF TGTGCCAGCAGCTCGGCGGGGGTCTCCTACGAGCAGTACTTC
- TRBD1 TRBJ1-2 TRBV5-4 CASSSSDGQGNYGYTF TGTGCCAGCAGCTCATCGGACGGACAGGGGAACTATGGCTACACCTTC
few TRBD2 TRBJ2-1 TRBV5-1 CASSLSEGTSGRKEQFF TGCGCCAGCAGCTTGTCTGAGGGGACTAGCGGGAGAAAAGAGCAGTTCTTC
many - TRBJ2-5 TRBV7-2 CASSLDTAPLETQYF TGTGCCAGCAGCTTAGACACAGCCCCCCTAGAGACCCAGTACTTC
- - TRBJ2-2 TRBV7-8 CASSLGTLGELFF TGTGCCAGCAGCTTGGGGACCCTCGGGGAGCTGTTTTTT
many - TRBJ2-7 TRBV7-2 CASRLGGTYEQYF TGTGCCAGCAGGCTAGGGGGGACCTACGAGCAGTACTTC
- TRBD1 TRBJ1-4 TRBV7-9 CASGQGGTNEKLFF TGTGCCAGCGGTCAGGGGGGTACTAATGAAAAACTGTTTTTT
- - TRBJ1-2 TRBV7-8 CASSLRNREMNYGYTF TGTGCCAGCAGCCTACGAAACAGGGAAATGAACTATGGCTACACCTTC